The 5 T cell receptor beta chains below come from one sample, sequenced in a study of T cell repertoires in cytomegalovirus infection. MiXCR, applied by TCRdb to the reads, yields one record per CDR3 protein. The sample carries about half a million distinct CDR3 sequences, around 35% recorded once. Antigens of these TCRs are unknown. The sample was cultured PBMCs, taken from culture after CMV antigen stimulation. These receptors were collected from a human donor in good health (CMV status not recorded). Some clones in this sample may be carry-over from other donors' samples.

The sample holds a few counts of this clonotype. A far larger clone is a single base away, which makes a read error likely. This rearrangement joins TRBV7-8 to TRBJ2-1; possibly TRBD2 for D (6 bases). This CDR3 spans 15 amino acids. Germline values: CDR1 SGHVS, CDR2 FQNEAQ. V was pared by 3 bases and J by 0 bases, with 9 bases between. This CDR3 is CASSLGGISYNEQFF. In nucleotides, the CDR3 is TGTGCCAGCAGCTTGGGCGGGATCTCCTACAATGAGCAGTTCTTC.

This clonotype was counted between two and nine times. This chain joins TRBV24-1 and TRBJ2-1; TRBD2 matches 9 bases. CDR1 is KGHDR and CDR2 is SFDVKD in the germline V gene. V was pared by 4 bases and J by 2 bases, with 5 bases of the junction left unmatched. This CDR3 contains 16 residues. CDR3 DNA: TGTGCCACCAGTGACTGGAGCGGGAGGACCTACAATGAGCAGTTCTTC. Translating gives CATSDWSGRTYNEQFF.

This clonotype was picked up a small number of times. The chain joins TRBV6-5 to TRBJ2-5; no clear D. Germline loops: CDR1 MNHEY, CDR2 SVGAGI. CDR3 length: 15 residues. Trimming removed 0 bases from V and 1 base from J, with 9 bases in between. The DNA for the CDR3 is TGTGCCAGCAGTTACTCCGGGTTTCTCCAAGAGACCCAGTACTTC. This translates into CASSYSGFLQETQYF.

This clonotype was counted a few times. The V and J genes are TRBV19 and TRBJ1-2; maybe TRBD1 (6 bases). The ends were cut back, 4 bases at V and 8 bases at J, with 17 bases in the middle. The CDR3 extends over 14 amino acids. Germline assignment: CDR1 LNHDA and CDR2 SQIVND (reference sequence). Here the CDR3 DNA reads TGTGCCAGTAGTACTCACACAGGGAGAGGGGGCTACACCTTC. This encodes CASSTHTGRGGYTF. The variable domain in full, with the rest retrieved from reference TRBV19 and TRBJ1-2, is DGGITQSPKYLFRKEGQNVTLSCEQNLNHDAMYWYRQDPGQGLRLIYYSQIVNDFQKGDIAEGYSVSREKKESFPLTVTSAQKNPTAFYLCASSTHTGRGGYTFGSGTRLTVV.

The chain employs TRBV30 and TRBJ1-2, with 8 bases lining up with TRBD1. Trimming cost V 3 bases and J 0 bases; bases outside gene matches: 3. The CDR3 has 14 amino acids. Germline CDR1 is GTSNPN and CDR2 is SVGIG (reference sequence). The CDR3 here is CAWRDRGANYGYTF. The DNA of the CDR3 is TGTGCCTGGAGAGACAGGGGTGCTAACTATGGCTACACCTTC.